Listed below are T cell receptor beta chains from one sample, sequenced in a study of blood T cell repertoires in COVID-19. Sequencing used immunoSEQ multiplex PCR; TCRdb keeps in-frame clones, though not all of them. There are approximately 160,000 clones in the sample; approximately 95% occur only once, and 2% lies in the top ten. The source material was peripheral blood. All receptors come from a woman in her sixties or seventies with COVID-19, enrolled during active disease. CDR3s include the opening cysteine and the closing phenylalanine or tryptophan. The D gene is left open where the match is weak. A clone size is listed for some rows: how often the clone was seen (once, few, many), or a class if it is expanded.

CDR3aa | CDR3nt | abundance | j_gene | v_gene | d_gene
CASGRDRGPDTQYF | TGTGCCAGTGGCCGGGACAGGGGACCCGATACGCAGTATTTT | NA | TRBJ2-3 | TRBV2 | TRBD1
CASSLQGKRTDTQYF | TGTGCCAGCAGCTTACAGGGGAAACGCACAGATACGCAGTATTTT | NA | TRBJ2-3 | TRBV11-3 | NA
CASNLRTAQETQYF | TGTGCCAGCAACTTACGGACAGCACAAGAGACCCAGTACTTC | NA | TRBJ2-5 | TRBV7-2 | NA
CASSFRGTLVQQYF | TGTGCCAGCAGTTTTCGCGGGACGCTGGTGCAGCAGTACTTC | NA | TRBJ2-7 | TRBV28 | NA
CASSVDFQGVSGNTIYF | TGTGCCAGCAGCGTAGATTTTCAGGGGGTTTCTGGAAACACCATATATTTT | NA | TRBJ1-3 | TRBV9 | TRBD1
CASSPRTGMMNIQYF | TGTGCCAGCAGCCCCAGGACAGGGATGATGAACATTCAGTACTTC | NA | TRBJ2-4 | TRBV11-2 | TRBD1
CASSEVEGGNSPLHF | TGTGCCAGCAGTGAAGTGGAGGGCGGAAATTCACCCCTCCACTTT | once | TRBJ1-6 | TRBV6-1 | NA
CASSYPGTAITEAFF | TGTGCCAGCAGTTACCCTGGGACAGCGATCACTGAAGCTTTCTTT | once | TRBJ1-1 | TRBV6-2/TRBV6-3 | TRBD1
CASSPNQRTGSGQPQHF | TGTGCCAGCAGTCCAAATCAAAGGACAGGGAGCGGTCAGCCCCAGCATTTT | NA | TRBJ1-5 | TRBV6-2/TRBV6-3 | TRBD1
CASSPGKIGLSRYGYTF | TGTGCCAGCAGCCCCGGGAAGATAGGCCTGTCACGCTATGGCTACACCTTC | NA | TRBJ1-2 | TRBV7-3 | NA
CASSSGQGRDTQYF | TGTGCCAGCAGCTCAGGACAGGGACGAGATACGCAGTATTTT | NA | TRBJ2-3 | TRBV7-3 | TRBD1
CASSVGFGGPQETQYF | TGTGCCAGCAGCGTAGGATTTGGGGGCCCCCAAGAGACCCAGTACTTC | NA | TRBJ2-5 | TRBV9 | NA
CASSQDLERQGAYNEQFF | TGCGCCAGCAGCCAAGATCTTGAACGACAGGGGGCCTACAATGAGCAGTTCTTC | NA | TRBJ2-1 | TRBV4-3 | TRBD1
CASSLYRGGSNEKLFF | TGTGCCAGCAGTTTATACCGTGGGGGGTCTAATGAAAAACTGTTTTTT | NA | TRBJ1-4 | TRBV27 | NA